The clone carrying this TCR beta chain was counted once. Germline V gives CDR1 MNHEY, CDR2 SVGAGI. The junction had 7 bases not matched to a gene; V was cut back by 5 bases and J by 7 bases. This CDR3 comprises 14 residues. The data originate from a study of blood T cell repertoires in COVID-19. Overall study: The origin of the acute and convalescent COVID-19 samples was the United States, Italy and Spain. Nucleic acid was either cDNA or gDNA, and it came from T cells, B-cell-depleted T cells, or PBMCs.

In the source study's methods: Using reference gene primer amplification, nucleated cell counts were estimated. Sequencing was performed with immunoSEQ multiplex PCR; in TCRdb, only in-frame clones are kept and a portion is missing. V, J and clone size are those of that table, while D and trimming were read from the DNA. The table lists around 230,000 clones, less than 90% of them singletons. The clonotype originates from a woman in her seventies with active or convalescent COVID-19. The specimen sequenced was peripheral blood. V and J are TRBV6-5 and TRBJ1-4, with 7 positions matching TRBD1. This CDR3 is CASSQGEVSEKLFF. The CDR3, as DNA: TGTGCCAGCAGTCAGGGGGAAGTTAGTGAAAAACTGTTTTTT.